This TCR beta chain is drawn from a study of blood T cell repertoires in COVID-19. Study information: Whether acute or convalescent, the COVID-19 samples came from the United States, Italy and Spain.

The germline gives CDR1 MNHEY, CDR2 SMNVEV (reference sequence). This CDR3 is built from 16 residues. Trimming stripped 5 bases from V and 8 bases from J, with 24 bases between. Libraries were prepared by immunoSEQ multiplex PCR; TCRdb keeps only in-frame clonotypes and omits some of them. Found here are about 94,000 clones, 65% to 85% of them singletons; the top ten hold 6.3%. Sequencing input: peripheral blood. The chain combines TRBV27 with TRBJ1-2; D is possibly TRBD1 (5 bases). The clonotype was recovered from a man in his sixties with acute or convalescent COVID-19. The DNA of the CDR3 is TGTGCCAGCAGTCCTCGCTGGGGGGATGTAGCGGGAGGCTACACCTTC. Translated, it gives CASSPRWGDVAGGYTF.